This TCR beta chain was sequenced in a study of blood T cell repertoires in COVID-19. Overall study: Samples of COVID-19 (acute and convalescent) were obtained from the United States, Italy and Spain. T cells, B-cell-depleted T cells, or PBMCs supplied cDNA or gDNA.

Using immunoSEQ multiplex PCR, the repertoire was profiled, and TCRdb retains in-frame clones only, with some absent. Among about 120,000 clones listed, more than 75% were seen once. Only a few counts were recorded for this clone. In germline, CDR1 is MNHEY, CDR2 SMNVEV (reference sequence). Between the trimmed V and J ends, which lost 6 bases and 1 base, there was a span of 10 bases. This CDR3 is 13 amino acids long. The V gene is TRBV27, the J gene TRBJ2-7; tentatively, D is TRBD2 (6 bases). Material: peripheral blood. This TCR was sampled from a woman in her forties or fifties with acute or convalescent COVID-19. CDR3 in DNA: TGTGCCAGCAGGGGACTGTTATCCTACGAGCAGTACTTC. Translated: CASRGLLSYEQYF.